This T cell receptor beta chain comes out of a study of T cells in Graves' hyperthyroidism and ophthalmopathy. Overall study context: It was at initial diagnosis, before any treatment, that peripheral blood was collected.

For ophthalmopathy patients, the Clinical Activity Score was at least 3 and the NOSPECS grade at least 4; duration was under 3 months. For the diagnoses, clinical symptoms, serum thyroxine and TRAb, thyroid ultrasound and orbital computed tomography were used. RNA transcripts gave rise to amplified TCR beta CDR3 regions. During a first-round RT-PCR of the TCR CDR3, the HTBI primer set was used. TCRdb reanalysed the multiplex PCR reads using MiXCR and keeps one entry per CDR3 protein. This sample has hundreds of thousands of distinct CDR3 sequences; under 25% occur once, and the top ten carry 34%. This CDR3 is 14 amino acids long. Trimming shortened V by 8 bases and J by 3 bases, and 15 bases separated the two germline ends.

The sequencing input was blood. The sequence came from a man aged 30-40 years with Graves' ophthalmopathy. The rearrangement uses TRBV12-3 or TRBV12-4 and TRBJ2-3; D may be TRBD1 (5 bases). The CDR3 loop reads CASPGEAGTDTQYF. The CDR3 DNA reads as TGTGCCAGCCCTGGAGAGGCAGGGACAGATACGCAGTATTTT.